This record looks at one T cell receptor beta chain sequence and its context. This entry is derived from a study of blood T cell repertoires in COVID-19. Study overall: COVID-19 samples, acute and convalescent, were from the United States, Italy and Spain. T cells, B-cell-depleted T cells, or PBMCs provided the cDNA or gDNA that served as material.

The CDR3 consists of 16 residues. Losses at the gene ends were 7 bases for V and 8 bases for J; bases not matched to a gene: 9. The germline gives CDR1 MDHEN, CDR2 SYDVKM. In the original analysis: It was from reference gene primer amplification that nucleated cell counts were estimated. Profiled with immunoSEQ multiplex PCR; TCRdb holds only in-frame clones, not every one. V, J and clone size reflect that table, while D and trimming were determined from the DNA. The sample gives roughly 140,000 clones, roughly 90% of which show up once; approximately 2.4% is in the top ten. Material: peripheral blood. The chain links TRBV28 to TRBJ2-6; TRBD1 agrees at 12 bases. The clonotype comes from a human donor in a cohort sampled during active COVID-19. The CDR3 protein is CASKPGTGGRTNVLTF. The CDR3 nucleotides are TGTGCCAGCAAACCCGGGACAGGGGGCCGGACCAACGTCCTGACTTTC.